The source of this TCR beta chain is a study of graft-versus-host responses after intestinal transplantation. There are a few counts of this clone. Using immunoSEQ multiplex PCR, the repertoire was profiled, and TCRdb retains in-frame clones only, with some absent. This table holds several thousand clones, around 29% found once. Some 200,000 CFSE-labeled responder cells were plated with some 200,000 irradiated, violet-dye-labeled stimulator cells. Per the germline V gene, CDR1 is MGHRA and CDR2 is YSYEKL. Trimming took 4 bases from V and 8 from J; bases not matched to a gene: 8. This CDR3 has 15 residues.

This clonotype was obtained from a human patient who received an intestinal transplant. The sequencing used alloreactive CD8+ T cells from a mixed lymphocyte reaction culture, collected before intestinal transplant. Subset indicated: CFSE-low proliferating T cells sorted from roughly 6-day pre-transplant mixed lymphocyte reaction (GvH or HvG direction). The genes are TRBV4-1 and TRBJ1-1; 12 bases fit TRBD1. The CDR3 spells CASSLSGTGGREAFF. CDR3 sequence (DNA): TGCGCCAGCAGCCTTTCCGGGACAGGGGGCCGGGAAGCTTTCTTT.